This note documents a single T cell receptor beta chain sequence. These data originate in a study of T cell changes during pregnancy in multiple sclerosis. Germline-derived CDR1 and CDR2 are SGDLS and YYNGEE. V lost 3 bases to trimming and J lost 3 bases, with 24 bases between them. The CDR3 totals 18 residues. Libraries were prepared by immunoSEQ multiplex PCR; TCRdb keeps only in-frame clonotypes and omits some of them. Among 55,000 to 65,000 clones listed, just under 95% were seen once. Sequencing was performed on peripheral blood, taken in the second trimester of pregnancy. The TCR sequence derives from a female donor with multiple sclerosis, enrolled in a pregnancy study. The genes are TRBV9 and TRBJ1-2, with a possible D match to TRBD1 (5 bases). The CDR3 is CASSGAGGDPIRDYGYTF. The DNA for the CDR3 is TGTGCCAGCAGCGGTGCCGGGGGGGACCCCATACGGGACTATGGCTACACCTTC.